By sample fraction, the clone carrying this TCR beta chain is medium-sized. CD25-based Treg depletion was applied to purified naive CD4+ T cells. Full-length variable regions came from constant-region reverse primers plus semi-nested Nested Universal Primer A PCR. TCRdb redid the calling of the 5' RACE reads with MiXCR, one entry per CDR3 protein. The table lists 13,000 or so distinct CDR3 sequences, around 22% of them singletons. This CDR3 comprises 17 residues. Looked up from germline, CDR1 is KGHDR and CDR2 is SFDVKD. V lost 4 bases to trimming and J lost 9 bases; unmatched junction nucleotides: 10.

Sequenced material: naive CD4+ T cells sorted from blood. Described subset: naive CD4+ T cells, CD4+CD45RA+CD25-. V and J are TRBV24-1 and TRBJ2-1; 14 bases are shared with TRBD2. This sequence originates from a female donor with breast cancer. The CDR3 region is CATSEVGTSGRGSEQFF. CDR3 DNA sequence: TGTGCCACCAGTGAAGTAGGGACTAGCGGGAGAGGGTCTGAGCAGTTCTTC.